This TCR beta chain appears in the sequencing data of a study of OX40 agonist ivuxolimab in advanced cancers. Study context: Prior anti-PD-1, anti-PD-L1 or anti-CTLA-4 therapy did not bar entry, and approximately 43% had some.

Assay used: immunoSEQ multiplex PCR; TCRdb lists only in-frame clones, some missing. The data show 70,000 or so clones, roughly 80% seen once. V was cut by 3 bases and J by 6 bases, with 11 bases left in between. This CDR3 has 14 residues. Germline V gene sequence: CDR1 KGHSH, CDR2 LQKENI. General study findings and limits: CD4+ and CD8+ T cells in blood underwent clonal expansion by week 6 at 0.1 to 3.0 mg/kg. Fewer expanded clones were found on average in CD4+ than in CD8+ T cells.

Exclusion of a patient followed from autoimmune disease history or systemic immunosuppression. Notes on this clone: The antigen remains unidentified.

The sequence derives from an adult with an advanced solid tumor such as melanoma, head and neck, liver or kidney cancer. The genes are TRBV18 and TRBJ2-2; D may be TRBD2 (5 bases). The source was CD4+ or CD8+ T cells sorted from blood, collected in a trial of the OX40 agonist ivuxolimab. For the CDR3, the DNA is TGTGCCAGCTCACCGGGGAGAGCCCCCGGGGAGCTGTTTTTT. This gives the protein CASSPGRAPGELFF.